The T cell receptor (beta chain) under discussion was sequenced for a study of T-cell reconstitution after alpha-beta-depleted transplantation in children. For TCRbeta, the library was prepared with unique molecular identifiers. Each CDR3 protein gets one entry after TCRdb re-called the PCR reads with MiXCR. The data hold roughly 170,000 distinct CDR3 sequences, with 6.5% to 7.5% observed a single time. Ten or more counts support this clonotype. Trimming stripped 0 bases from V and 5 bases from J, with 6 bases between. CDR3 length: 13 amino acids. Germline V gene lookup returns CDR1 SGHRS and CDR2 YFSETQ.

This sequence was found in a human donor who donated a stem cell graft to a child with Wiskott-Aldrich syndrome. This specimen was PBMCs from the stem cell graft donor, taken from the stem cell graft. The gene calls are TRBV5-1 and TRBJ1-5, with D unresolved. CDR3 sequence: CASSLVADQPQHF. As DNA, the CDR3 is TGCGCCAGCAGCTTGGTGGCTGATCAGCCCCAGCATTTT.